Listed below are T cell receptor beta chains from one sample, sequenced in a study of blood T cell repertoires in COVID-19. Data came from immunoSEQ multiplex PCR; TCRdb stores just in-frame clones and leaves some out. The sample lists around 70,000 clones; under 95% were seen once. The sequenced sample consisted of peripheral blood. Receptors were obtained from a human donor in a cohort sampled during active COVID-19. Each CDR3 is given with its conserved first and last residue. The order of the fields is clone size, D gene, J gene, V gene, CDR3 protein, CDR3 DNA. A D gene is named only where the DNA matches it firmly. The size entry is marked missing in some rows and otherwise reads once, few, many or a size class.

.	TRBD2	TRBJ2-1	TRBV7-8	CASSLGAGEPWDEQFF	TGTGCCAGCAGCTTAGGGGCGGGGGAACCTTGGGATGAGCAGTTCTTC
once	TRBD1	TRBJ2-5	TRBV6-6	CASSYRTGRETQYF	TGTGCCAGCAGTTACCGGACAGGGAGAGAGACCCAGTACTTC
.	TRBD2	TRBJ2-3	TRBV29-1	CSSGGAPYTDTQYF	TGCAGCTCCGGGGGGGCTCCTTACACAGATACGCAGTATTTT
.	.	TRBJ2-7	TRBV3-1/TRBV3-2	CASSQPFTYEQYF	TGTGCCAGCAGCCAACCTTTTACCTACGAGCAGTACTTC
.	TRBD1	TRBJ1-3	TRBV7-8	CASSMDREYPIYF	TGTGCCAGCAGCATGGACAGGGAGTACCCCATATATTTT
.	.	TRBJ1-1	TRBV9	CASSVVDRNTEAFF	TGTGCCAGCAGCGTAGTTGATAGGAACACTGAAGCTTTCTTT
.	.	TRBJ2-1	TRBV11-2	CASSLQTGAGDEQFF	TGTGCCAGCAGCTTGCAAACGGGGGCGGGGGATGAGCAGTTCTTC
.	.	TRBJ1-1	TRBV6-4	CASSENQGTEAFF	TGTGCCAGCAGTGAGAATCAGGGAACTGAAGCTTTCTTT
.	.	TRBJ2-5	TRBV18	CASSPVRETQYF	TGTGCCAGCTCACCGGTGAGAGAGACCCAGTACTTC
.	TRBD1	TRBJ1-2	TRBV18	CASSRDRADGYTF	TGTGCCAGCTCACGCGACAGGGCTGATGGCTACACCTTC
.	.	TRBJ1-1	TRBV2	CASSDPGLREAFF	TGTGCCAGCAGTGATCCGGGGTTAAGGGAAGCTTTCTTT
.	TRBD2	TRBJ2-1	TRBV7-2	CASSLESGGNYNEQFF	TGTGCCAGCAGCTTAGAAAGCGGGGGGAACTACAATGAGCAGTTCTTC
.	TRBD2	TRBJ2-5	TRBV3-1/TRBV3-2	CASSPRLAGETQETQYF	TGTGCCAGCAGCCCGAGACTAGCGGGGGAAACCCAAGAGACCCAGTACTTC
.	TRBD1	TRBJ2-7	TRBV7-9	CASSLGQVYEQYF	TGTGCCAGCAGCTTGGGACAGGTCTACGAGCAGTACTTC
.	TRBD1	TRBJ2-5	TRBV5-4	CASSRTGMGTQYF	TGTGCCAGCAGCCGGACAGGGATGGGGACCCAGTACTTC
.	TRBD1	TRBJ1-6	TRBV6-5	CASSYSSVGQNSPLHF	TGTGCCAGCAGTTACTCGAGTGTGGGACAGAATTCACCCCTCCACTTT
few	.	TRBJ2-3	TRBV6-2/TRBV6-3	CASSWTGETSTDTQYF	TGTGCCAGCAGTTGGACGGGAGAGACCAGCACAGATACGCAGTATTTT
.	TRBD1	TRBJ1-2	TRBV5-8	CASSTRTGQADGYTF	TGTGCCAGCAGCACACGGACGGGACAGGCAGATGGCTACACCTTC
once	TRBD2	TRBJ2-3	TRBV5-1	CASSLASSGGAGADTQYF	TGCGCCAGCAGCTTGGCGTCTAGCGGGGGGGCCGGAGCAGATACGCAGTATTTT
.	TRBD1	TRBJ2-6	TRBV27	CASIKPGQGTSRGANVLTF	TGTGCCAGCATTAAACCGGGACAGGGAACAAGTAGAGGGGCCAACGTCCTGACTTTC
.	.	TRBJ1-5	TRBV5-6	CASSLQYNQPQHF	TGTGCCAGCAGCTTGCAGTACAATCAGCCCCAGCATTTT
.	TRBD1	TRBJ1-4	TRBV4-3	CASSQGQGQEKLFF	TGCGCCAGCAGCCAGGGACAGGGGCAAGAAAAACTGTTTTTT
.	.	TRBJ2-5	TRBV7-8	CASSLKGLLQETQYF	TGTGCCAGCAGCTTAAAGGGACTGCTCCAAGAGACCCAGTACTTC
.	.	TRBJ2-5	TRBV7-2	CASSLFGGGTQETQYF	TGTGCCAGCAGCTTATTCGGCGGGGGCACCCAAGAGACCCAGTACTTC
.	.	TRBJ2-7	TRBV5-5	CASSLWAGSAYEQYF	TGTGCCAGCAGCTTGTGGGCAGGGTCAGCCTACGAGCAGTACTTC
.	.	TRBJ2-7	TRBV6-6	CASSYSEGKGREQYF	TGTGCCAGCAGTTACTCGGAGGGGAAGGGGCGCGAGCAGTACTTC
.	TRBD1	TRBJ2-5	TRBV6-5	CASSYSRQGGQETQYF	TGTGCCAGCAGTTACTCCCGACAGGGTGGCCAAGAGACCCAGTACTTC
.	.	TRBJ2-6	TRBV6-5	CASSYLPFSGANVLTF	TGTGCCAGCAGTTACCTCCCCTTCTCTGGGGCCAACGTCCTGACTTTC
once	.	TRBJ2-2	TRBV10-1	CASSEQTANTGELFF	TGCGCCAGCAGTGAGCAGACAGCGAACACCGGGGAGCTGTTTTTT
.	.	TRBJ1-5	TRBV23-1	CASSQITRPSQPQHF	TGCGCCAGCAGTCAAATCACGCGCCCTAGTCAGCCCCAGCATTTT
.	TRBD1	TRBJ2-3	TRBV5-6	CASSTPGQGRSGTQYF	TGTGCCAGCAGCACCCCGGGACAGGGCCGCAGTGGTACGCAGTATTTT
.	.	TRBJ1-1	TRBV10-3	CAISRANTEAFF	TGTGCCATCTCCCGAGCGAACACTGAAGCTTTCTTT
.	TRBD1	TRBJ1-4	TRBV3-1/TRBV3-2	CASSQAGTEGEKLFF	TGTGCCAGCAGCCAAGCCGGGACAGAGGGTGAAAAACTGTTTTTT
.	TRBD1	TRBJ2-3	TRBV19	CASSIDRQGAFTDTQYF	TGTGCCAGTAGTATAGATAGACAGGGGGCTTTCACAGATACGCAGTATTTT
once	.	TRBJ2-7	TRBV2	CASSPQGRENEQYF	TGTGCCAGCAGCCCGCAGGGGCGAGAAAACGAGCAGTACTTC
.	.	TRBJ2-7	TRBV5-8	CASSLGPAGAYEQYF	TGTGCCAGCAGCTTGGGACCGGCGGGTGCCTACGAGCAGTACTTC
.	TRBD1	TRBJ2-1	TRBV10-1	CASSGGTGDDNEQFF	TGCGCCAGCAGTGGCGGGACAGGGGACGACAATGAGCAGTTCTTC
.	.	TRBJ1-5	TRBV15	CATSRGTEYSNQPQHF	TGTGCCACCAGCAGAGGGACAGAGTATAGCAATCAGCCCCAGCATTTT
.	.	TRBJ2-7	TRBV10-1	CAQKGRGRNEQYF	TGCGCCCAGAAGGGGCGGGGAAGGAACGAGCAGTACTTC
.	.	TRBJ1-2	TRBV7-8	CASSTQSDYGYTF	TGTGCCAGCAGCACACAGTCTGACTATGGCTACACCTTC
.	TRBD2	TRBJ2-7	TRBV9	CASSPAGTSGGLYEQYF	TGTGCCAGCAGCCCCGCCGGGACTAGCGGGGGCTTATACGAGCAGTACTTC
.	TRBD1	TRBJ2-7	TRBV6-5	CASSYSGQGAYEQYF	TGTGCCAGCAGTTACTCGGGGCAGGGGGCCTACGAGCAGTACTTC
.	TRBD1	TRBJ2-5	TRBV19	CASSPAPGTGEETQYF	TGTGCCAGTAGCCCTGCTCCTGGGACAGGGGAAGAGACCCAGTACTTC